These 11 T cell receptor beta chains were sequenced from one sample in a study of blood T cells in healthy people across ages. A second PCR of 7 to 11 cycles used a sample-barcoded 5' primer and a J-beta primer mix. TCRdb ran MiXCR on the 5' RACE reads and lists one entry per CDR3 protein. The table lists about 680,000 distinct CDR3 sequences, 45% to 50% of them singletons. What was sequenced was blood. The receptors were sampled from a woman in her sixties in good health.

CDR3 sequence reads: CATSDLGGGDTQYF. In nucleotides, the CDR3 is TGTGCCACCAGTGATCTGGGCGGCGGGGATACGCAGTATTTT. The chain carries TRBV24-1 and TRBJ2-3; TRBD2 might be the D (5 bases). Germline CDR1 KGHDR, CDR2 SFDVKD. The length of the CDR3 is 14 residues. V was clipped by 3 bases and J by 6 bases, with 12 bases between them.

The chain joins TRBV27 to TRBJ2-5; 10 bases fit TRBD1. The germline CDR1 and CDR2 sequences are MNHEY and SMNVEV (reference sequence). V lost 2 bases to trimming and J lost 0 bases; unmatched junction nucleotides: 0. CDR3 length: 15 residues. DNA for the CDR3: TGTGCCAGCAGTTTAGGACAGGGGGACCAAGAGACCCAGTACTTC. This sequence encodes CASSLGQGDQETQYF.

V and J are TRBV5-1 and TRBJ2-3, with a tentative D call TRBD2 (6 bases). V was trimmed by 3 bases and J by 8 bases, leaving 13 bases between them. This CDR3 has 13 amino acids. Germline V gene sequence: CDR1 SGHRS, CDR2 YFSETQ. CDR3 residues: CASSSEGILTQYF. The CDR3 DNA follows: TGCGCCAGCAGCTCGGAGGGGATTCTTACGCAGTATTTT.

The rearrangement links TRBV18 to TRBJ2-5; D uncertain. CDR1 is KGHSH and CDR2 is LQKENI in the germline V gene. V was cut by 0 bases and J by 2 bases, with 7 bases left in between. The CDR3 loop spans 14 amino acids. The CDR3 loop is CASSPPAEQETQYF. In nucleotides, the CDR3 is TGTGCCAGCTCACCACCTGCAGAACAAGAGACCCAGTACTTC.

CDR3 residues: CASSLGLAAVADTQYF. The CDR3 DNA sequence: TGTGCCAGCAGTTTGGGCCTAGCGGCGGTCGCAGATACGCAGTATTTT. The rearrangement joins TRBV28 to TRBJ2-3, with 7 nucleotides matching TRBD2. The CDR3 has 16 amino acids. The trim removed 3 bases at V and 4 bases at J, leaving 10 bases unmatched. From germline, CDR1 is MDHEN and CDR2 SYDVKM. The full variable domain, rest sourced from reference TRBV28 and TRBJ2-3, is DVKVTQSSRYLVKRTGEKVFLECVQDMDHENMFWYRQDPGLGLRLIYFSYDVKMKEKGDIPEGYSVSREKKERFSLILESASTNQTSMYLCASSLGLAAVADTQYFGPGTRLTVL.

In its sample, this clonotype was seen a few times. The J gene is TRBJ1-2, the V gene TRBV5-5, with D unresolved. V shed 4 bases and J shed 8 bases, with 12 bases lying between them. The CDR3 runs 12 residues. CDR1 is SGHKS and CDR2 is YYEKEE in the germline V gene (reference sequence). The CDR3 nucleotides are TGTGCCAGCAGCCGGGATTGGGTCGGCTACACCTTC. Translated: CASSRDWVGYTF.

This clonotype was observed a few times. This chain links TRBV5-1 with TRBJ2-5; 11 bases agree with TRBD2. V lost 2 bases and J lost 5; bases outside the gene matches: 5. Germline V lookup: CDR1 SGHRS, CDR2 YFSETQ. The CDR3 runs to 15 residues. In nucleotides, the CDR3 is TGCGCCAGCAGCTTCCGACTAGCGGGAACGGAGACCCAGTACTTC. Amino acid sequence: CASSFRLAGTETQYF.

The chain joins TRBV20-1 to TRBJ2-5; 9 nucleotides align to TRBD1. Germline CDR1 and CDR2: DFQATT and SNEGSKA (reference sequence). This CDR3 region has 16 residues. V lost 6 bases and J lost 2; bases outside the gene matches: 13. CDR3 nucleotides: TGCAGTGCACCGGGACAGGGTCCTAGCAGACAAGAGACCCAGTACTTC. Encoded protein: CSAPGQGPSRQETQYF.

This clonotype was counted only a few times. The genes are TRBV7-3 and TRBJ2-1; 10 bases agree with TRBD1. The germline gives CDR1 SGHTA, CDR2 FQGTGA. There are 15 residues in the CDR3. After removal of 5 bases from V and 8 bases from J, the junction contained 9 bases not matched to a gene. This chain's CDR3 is CASSTTGTGDHEQFF. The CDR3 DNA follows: TGTGCCAGCAGCACCACCGGGACAGGGGATCATGAGCAGTTCTTC.

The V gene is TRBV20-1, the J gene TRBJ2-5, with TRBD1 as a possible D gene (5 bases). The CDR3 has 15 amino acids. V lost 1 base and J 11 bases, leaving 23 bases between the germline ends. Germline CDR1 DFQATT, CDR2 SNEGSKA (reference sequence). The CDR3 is CSARATLVTDNEQYF. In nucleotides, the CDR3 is TGCAGTGCTAGAGCCACCCTGGTTACGGACAATGAGCAGTACTTC.

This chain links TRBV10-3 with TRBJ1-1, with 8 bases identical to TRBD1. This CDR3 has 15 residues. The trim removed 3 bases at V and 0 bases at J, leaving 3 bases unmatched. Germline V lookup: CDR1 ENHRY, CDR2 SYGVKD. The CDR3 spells CAISDTGGMNTEAFF. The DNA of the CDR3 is TGTGCCATCAGTGATACAGGGGGGATGAACACTGAAGCTTTCTTT.